This passage covers 13 T cell receptor beta chains from one sample sequenced in a study of blood T cell repertoires in COVID-19. Method: immunoSEQ multiplex PCR; TCRdb's copy keeps in-frame clones and lacks some. The table includes 230,000 or so clones, roughly four fifths detected once. The specimen was PBMCs or T cells enriched from blood (not recorded which). These receptors were collected from a man between 50 and 59 years old who had recovered from COVID-19.

The V gene is TRBV15, the J gene TRBJ2-3; 7 positions agree with TRBD1. Per the germline V gene, CDR1 is LNHNV and CDR2 is YYDKDF (reference sequence). The trim removed 1 base at V and 3 bases at J, leaving 7 bases unmatched. The CDR3 has 16 amino acids. The CDR3 DNA sequence: TGTGCCACCAGCAGAGGGACAGGTCGGGGTACAGATACGCAGTATTTT. It codes for CATSRGTGRGTDTQYF.

V usage is TRBV27 and J usage is TRBJ2-7, with 8 bases identical to TRBD1. V dropped 6 bases and J dropped 3; count of bases not matched to a gene: 10. The germline V gene encodes CDR1 MNHEY and CDR2 SMNVEV (reference sequence). There are 15 residues in the CDR3. CDR3 amino acids: CASRVLGTGLYEQYF. The CDR3 DNA reads as TGTGCCAGCAGGGTCCTCGGGACAGGACTCTACGAGCAGTACTTC.

This chain uses TRBV11-1 with TRBJ2-7; TRBD2 is a possible D gene (6 bases). The CDR3 is made up of 15 amino acids. The V gene's germline CDR1 is SGHAT and CDR2 FQDESV (reference sequence). Trimming shortened V by 3 bases and J by 3 bases, and 15 bases separated the two germline ends. CDR3 sequence: CASSLAGLSGYEQYF. The DNA of the CDR3 is TGTGCCAGCAGCTTGGCGGGACTTAGCGGCTACGAGCAGTACTTC. The full variable domain, in which reference TRBV11-1 and TRBJ2-7 provide the parts outside the CDR3, is EAEVAQSPRYKITEKSQAVAFWCDPISGHATLYWYRQILGQGPELLVQFQDESVVDDSQLPKDRFSAERLKGVDSTLKIQPAELGDSAMYLCASSLAGLSGYEQYFGPGTRLTVT.

The chain carries TRBV7-9 and TRBJ1-2; possibly TRBD1 for D (6 bases). Germline assignment: CDR1 SEHNR and CDR2 FQNEAQ (reference sequence). V lost 6 bases and J 2 bases, leaving 16 bases between the germline ends. The CDR3 consists of 15 residues. This CDR3 is CASSYLATGNYGYTF. CDR3 nucleotides: TGTGCCAGCAGTTATTTGGCGACAGGCAACTATGGCTACACCTTC.

V and J are TRBV2 and TRBJ1-4; D is ambiguous. Germline V gene data show CDR1 as SNHLY and CDR2 as FYNNEI. The CDR3 covers 14 residues. Trimming took off 4 bases at V and 8 bases at J, with 14 bases between the two ends. The CDR3 loop reads CASSAREGGEKLFF. DNA for the CDR3: TGTGCCAGCAGTGCCCGAGAGGGAGGAGAAAAACTGTTTTTT.

V usage is TRBV5-1 and J usage is TRBJ2-5, with TRBD1 matching over 11 bases. Germline V CDR1 and CDR2: SGHRS, YFSETQ. The V segment lost 0 bases and the J segment 5 bases; nucleotides outside the gene matches: 6. The CDR3 covers 16 residues. The CDR3, as DNA: TGCGCCAGCAGCTTGGGAGGGACAGGGGGACGGGAGACCCAGTACTTC. Amino acids: CASSLGGTGGRETQYF.

The genes are TRBV20-1 and TRBJ2-3; 14 bases map to TRBD2. After removal of 3 bases from V and 5 bases from J, the junction contained 7 bases not matched to a gene. Per germline, CDR1 DFQATT and CDR2 SNEGSKA (reference sequence). CDR3 length equals 16 residues. DNA for the CDR3: TGCAGTGCTAGTAAGACTAGCGGGGGGGCTAGAGATACGCAGTATTTT. This codes for CSASKTSGGARDTQYF.

The J gene is TRBJ2-5, the V gene TRBV10-1, with a weak D call TRBD2 (5 bases). Trimming took 9 bases from V and 5 from J, leaving 13 bases between them. Germline V gives CDR1 WNHNN, CDR2 SYGVQD (reference sequence). The CDR3 covers 12 residues. The CDR3 is CAREVTGETQYF. CDR3 in DNA: TGCGCCAGGGAGGTGACGGGGGAGACCCAGTACTTC.

This clone has just a few counts. One end of the junction fails to match germline, which may point to a read error. The rearrangement uses TRBV7-7 and TRBJ2-5; the D gene is possibly TRBD2 (6 bases). Per the germline V gene, CDR1 is SSHAT and CDR2 is FNYEAQ (reference sequence). This CDR3 spans 14 amino acids. CDR3 protein: CASSPSAYQETQYF. DNA of the CDR3: TGTGCTAGCAGCCCTAGCGCGTACCAAGAGACCCAGTACTTC.

The chain combines TRBV12-5 with TRBJ1-5, with 8 bases lining up with TRBD1. V was clipped by 4 bases and J by 0 bases; unmatched bases: 5. In germline, CDR1 is LGHNT, CDR2 FRNRAP. The CDR3 totals 16 residues. The CDR3 DNA follows: TGTGCTAGTGGTTCCCCAGGGGGCCATAGCAATCAGCCCCAGCATTTT. It translates to CASGSPGGHSNQPQHF.

The chain employs TRBV20-1 and TRBJ2-7; TRBD1 matches 9 bases. This CDR3 spans 15 amino acids. Germline-derived CDR1 and CDR2 are DFQATT and SNEGSKA (reference sequence). J was trimmed by 2 bases and V by 3 bases; bases with no gene match: 8. The CDR3 is CSASTIGTGTYEQYF. The CDR3 DNA reads TGCAGTGCTAGTACTATCGGGACAGGGACCTACGAGCAGTACTTC.

The chain couples TRBV7-2 to TRBJ2-2; no reliable D call. CDR1 and CDR2 (germline): SGHTA, FQGNSA. Trimming took off 1 base at V and 5 bases at J, with 8 bases between the two ends. This CDR3 has 14 amino acids. The CDR3: CASSLDRRTGELFF. The CDR3 nucleotides read TGTGCCAGCAGCTTAGATAGGCGGACCGGGGAGCTGTTTTTT.

The CDR3 protein is CASSHSDRATQYF. CDR3 in DNA: TGTGCCAGCAGCCATTCGGACAGGGCTACGCAGTACTTC. The chain links TRBV14 to TRBJ2-7, with 8 nucleotides matching TRBD1. With 3 bases clipped from V and 9 bases from J, the junction kept 7 bases outside the gene matches. Germline lookup yields CDR1 SGHDN and CDR2 FVKESK. The CDR3 covers 13 residues.